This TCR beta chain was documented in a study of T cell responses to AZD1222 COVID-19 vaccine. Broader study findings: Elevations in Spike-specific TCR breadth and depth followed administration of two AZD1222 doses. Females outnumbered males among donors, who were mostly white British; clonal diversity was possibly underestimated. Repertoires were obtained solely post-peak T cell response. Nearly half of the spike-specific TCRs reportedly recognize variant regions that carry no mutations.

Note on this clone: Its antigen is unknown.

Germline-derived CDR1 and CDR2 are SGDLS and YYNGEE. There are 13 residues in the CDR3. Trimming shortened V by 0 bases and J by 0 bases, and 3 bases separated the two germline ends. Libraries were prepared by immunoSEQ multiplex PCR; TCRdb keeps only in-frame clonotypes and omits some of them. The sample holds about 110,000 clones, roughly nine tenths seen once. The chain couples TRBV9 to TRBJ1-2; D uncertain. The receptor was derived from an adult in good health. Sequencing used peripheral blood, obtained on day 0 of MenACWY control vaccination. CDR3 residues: CASSVATNYGYTF. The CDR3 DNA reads TGTGCCAGCAGCGTAGCAACTAACTATGGCTACACCTTC.